This is a list of T cell receptor beta chains from one sample in a study of blood T cell repertoires in COVID-19. TCRdb's copy holds only in-frame clones and misses some; the assay was immunoSEQ multiplex PCR. The sample lists 250,000 or so clones, 87% occurring once. Sequencing was done on a sample of PBMCs or T cells enriched from blood (not recorded which). The receptors originated from a woman in her twenties or thirties with acute COVID-19. The CDR3 runs from the conserved cysteine through the conserved F or W. The D gene is left open where the match is weak. The size field is filled for only some rows; it gives once, few, many or a size class.

14	-	TRBV9	-	TRBJ2-7	TGTGCCAGCAGCGTAGGCCGGGACAACTACGAGCAGTACTTC	CASSVGRDNYEQYF
16	-	TRBV15	-	TRBJ1-2	TGTGCCACCAGCAGAGATCTCGGCGATAGCCCTTATGGCTACACCTTC	CATSRDLGDSPYGYTF
14	-	TRBV6-5	-	TRBJ1-1	TGTGCCAGCAGTTCCCCAGGGATTAACACTGAAGCTTTCTTT	CASSSPGINTEAFF
15	-	TRBV15	-	TRBJ2-1	TGTGCCACCAGCAGAGATAAGGCGGTATACAATGAGCAGTTCTTC	CATSRDKAVYNEQFF
14	-	TRBV28	-	TRBJ2-5	TGTGCCAGCAGTTCCGGACAGCATCCAGAGACCCAGTACTTC	CASSSGQHPETQYF
16	-	TRBV18	-	TRBJ1-1	TGTGCCAGCTCACCGGCCTCAGGGGCCTGGGACACTGAAGCTTTCTTT	CASSPASGAWDTEAFF
12	once	TRBV2	-	TRBJ1-1	TGTGCCAACCGCAGGGCTAACACTGAAGCTTTCTTT	CANRRANTEAFF
14	-	TRBV5-4	TRBD1	TRBJ2-7	TGTGCCAGCAGCCCGGGACAGGGGCGGTACGAGCAGTACTTC	CASSPGQGRYEQYF
14	-	TRBV27	-	TRBJ1-6	TGTGCCAGCAGTTTAGAAGGGGAGGGATCACCCCTCCACTTT	CASSLEGEGSPLHF
16	-	TRBV5-1	TRBD2	TRBJ2-1	TGCGCCAGCAGCTCAACCACTAGCGGGGGGCTCCATGAGCAGTTCTTC	CASSSTTSGGLHEQFF
13	-	TRBV20-1	-	TRBJ1-3	TGCAGTGCTAGTGACGCGGTTGGAAACACCATATATTTT	CSASDAVGNTIYF
13	few	TRBV5-1	-	TRBJ2-7	TGCGCCAGCAGCCAAGGGAGCTCCTACGAGCAGTACTTC	CASSQGSSYEQYF
15	-	TRBV3-1/TRBV3-2	TRBD1	TRBJ1-1	TGTGCCAGCAGCCCGACAGGGAGAATTGGCACTGAAGCTTTCTTT	CASSPTGRIGTEAFF
15	-	TRBV4-1	TRBD2	TRBJ2-3	TGCGCCAGCAGCCAGCGGGGGGCTGGGTCAGATACGCAGTATTTT	CASSQRGAGSDTQYF
15	-	TRBV2	-	TRBJ1-4	TGTGCCAGCAGTGAGGGACACTTTAAGGGGGAAAAACTGTTTTTT	CASSEGHFKGEKLFF
13	-	TRBV7-9	-	TRBJ1-3	TGTGCCAGCAGCCAATCAGGGGGAAACACCATATATTTT	CASSQSGGNTIYF